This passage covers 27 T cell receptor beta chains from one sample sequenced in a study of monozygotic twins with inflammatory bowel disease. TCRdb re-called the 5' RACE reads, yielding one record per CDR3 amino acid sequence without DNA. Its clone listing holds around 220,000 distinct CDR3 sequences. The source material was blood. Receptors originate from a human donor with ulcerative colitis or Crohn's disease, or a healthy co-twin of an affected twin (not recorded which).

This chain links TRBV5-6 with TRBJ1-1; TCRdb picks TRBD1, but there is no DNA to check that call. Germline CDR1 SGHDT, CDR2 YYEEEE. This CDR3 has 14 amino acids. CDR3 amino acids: CASSSQGAGSEAFF.

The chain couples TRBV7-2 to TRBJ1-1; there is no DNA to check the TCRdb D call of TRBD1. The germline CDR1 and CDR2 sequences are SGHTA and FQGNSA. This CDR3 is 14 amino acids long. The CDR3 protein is CASSLAQGASEAFF.

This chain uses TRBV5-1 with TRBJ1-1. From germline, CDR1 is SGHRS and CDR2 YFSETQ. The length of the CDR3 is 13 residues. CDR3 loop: CASRVGSNTEAFF.

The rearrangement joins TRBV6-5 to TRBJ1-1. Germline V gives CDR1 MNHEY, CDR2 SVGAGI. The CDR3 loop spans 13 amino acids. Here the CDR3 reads CASSGELNTEAFF.

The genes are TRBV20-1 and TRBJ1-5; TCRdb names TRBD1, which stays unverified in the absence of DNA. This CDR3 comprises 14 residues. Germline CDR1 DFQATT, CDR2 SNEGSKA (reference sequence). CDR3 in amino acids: CSAAGGGGNQPQHF.

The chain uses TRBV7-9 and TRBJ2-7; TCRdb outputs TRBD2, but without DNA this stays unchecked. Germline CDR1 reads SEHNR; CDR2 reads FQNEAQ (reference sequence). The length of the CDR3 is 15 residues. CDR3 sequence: CASSHSSGRLYEQYF.

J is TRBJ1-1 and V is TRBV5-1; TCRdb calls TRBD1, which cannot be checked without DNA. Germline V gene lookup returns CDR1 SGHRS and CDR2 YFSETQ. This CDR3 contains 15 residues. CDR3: CASSNGPGVNTEAFF.

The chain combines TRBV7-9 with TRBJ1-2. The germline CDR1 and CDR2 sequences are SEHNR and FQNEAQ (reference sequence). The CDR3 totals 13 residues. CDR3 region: CASSFGERNGYTF.

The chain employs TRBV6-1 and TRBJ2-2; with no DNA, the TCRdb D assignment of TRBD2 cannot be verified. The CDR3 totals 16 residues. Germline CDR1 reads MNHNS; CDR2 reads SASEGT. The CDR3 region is CASRKPGLRGTGELFF.

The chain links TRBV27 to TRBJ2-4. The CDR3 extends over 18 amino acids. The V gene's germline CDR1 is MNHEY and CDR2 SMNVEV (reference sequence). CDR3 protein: CASSLYGFGGLTKNIQYF.

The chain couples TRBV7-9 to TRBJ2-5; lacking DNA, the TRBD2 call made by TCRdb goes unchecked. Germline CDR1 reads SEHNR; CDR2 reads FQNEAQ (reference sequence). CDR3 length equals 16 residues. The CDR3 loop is CASSDSGGPGWETQYF.

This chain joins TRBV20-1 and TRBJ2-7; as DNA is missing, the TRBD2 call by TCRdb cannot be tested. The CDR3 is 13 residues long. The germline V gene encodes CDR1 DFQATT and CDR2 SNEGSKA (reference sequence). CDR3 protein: CSAGGASGYEQYF.

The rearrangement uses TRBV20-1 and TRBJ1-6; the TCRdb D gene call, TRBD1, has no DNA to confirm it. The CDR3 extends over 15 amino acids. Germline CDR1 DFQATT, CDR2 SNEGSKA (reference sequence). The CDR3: CSPWGGQRGNSPLHF.

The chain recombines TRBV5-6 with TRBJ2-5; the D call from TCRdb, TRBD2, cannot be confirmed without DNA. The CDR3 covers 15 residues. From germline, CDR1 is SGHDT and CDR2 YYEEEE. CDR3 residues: CASSTSGGPQETQYF.

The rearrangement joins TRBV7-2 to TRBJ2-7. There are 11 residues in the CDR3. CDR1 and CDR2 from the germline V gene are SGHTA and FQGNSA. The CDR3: CASSLTYEQYF.

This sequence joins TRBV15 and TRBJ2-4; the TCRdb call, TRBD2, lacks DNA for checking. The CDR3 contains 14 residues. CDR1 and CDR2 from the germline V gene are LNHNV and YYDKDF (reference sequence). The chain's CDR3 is CATSRLAGVGIQYF.

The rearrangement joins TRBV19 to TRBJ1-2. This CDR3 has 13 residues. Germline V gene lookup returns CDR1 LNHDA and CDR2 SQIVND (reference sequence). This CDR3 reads CSSKRDSSGGYTF.

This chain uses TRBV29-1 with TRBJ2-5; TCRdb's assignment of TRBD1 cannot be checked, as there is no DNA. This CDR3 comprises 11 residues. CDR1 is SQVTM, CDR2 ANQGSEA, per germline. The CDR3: CSADRGKTQYF.

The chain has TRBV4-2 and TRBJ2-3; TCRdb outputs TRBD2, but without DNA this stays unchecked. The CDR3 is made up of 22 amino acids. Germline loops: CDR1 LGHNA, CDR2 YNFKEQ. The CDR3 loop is CASIPTPLAGPSGGTSTDTQYF.

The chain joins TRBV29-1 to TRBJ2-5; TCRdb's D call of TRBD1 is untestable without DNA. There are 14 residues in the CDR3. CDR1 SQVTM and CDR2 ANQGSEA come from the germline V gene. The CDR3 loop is CSVKRQGRVGTQYF.

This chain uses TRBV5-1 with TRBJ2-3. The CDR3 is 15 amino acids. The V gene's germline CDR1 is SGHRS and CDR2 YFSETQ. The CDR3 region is CASSLYGAGADTQYF.

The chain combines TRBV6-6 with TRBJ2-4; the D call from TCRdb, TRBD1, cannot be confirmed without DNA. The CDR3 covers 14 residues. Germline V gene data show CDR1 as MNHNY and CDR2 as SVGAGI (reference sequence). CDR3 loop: CASSYGTEKNIQYF.

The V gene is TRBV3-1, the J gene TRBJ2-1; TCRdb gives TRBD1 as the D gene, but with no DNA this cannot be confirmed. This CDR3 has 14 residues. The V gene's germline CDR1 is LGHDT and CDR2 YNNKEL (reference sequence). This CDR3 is CASSSSGTSNEQFF.

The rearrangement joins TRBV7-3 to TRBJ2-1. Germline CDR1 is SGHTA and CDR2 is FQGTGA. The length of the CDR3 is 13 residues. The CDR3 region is CASSLDQQKVQFF.

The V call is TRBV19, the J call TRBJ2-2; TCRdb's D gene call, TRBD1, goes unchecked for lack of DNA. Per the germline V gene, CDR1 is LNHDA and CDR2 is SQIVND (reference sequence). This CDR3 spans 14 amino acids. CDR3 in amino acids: CASTRTGNTGELFF.

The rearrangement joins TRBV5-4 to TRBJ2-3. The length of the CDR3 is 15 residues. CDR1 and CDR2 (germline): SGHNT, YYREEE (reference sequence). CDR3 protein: CASSAARGGTDTQYF.

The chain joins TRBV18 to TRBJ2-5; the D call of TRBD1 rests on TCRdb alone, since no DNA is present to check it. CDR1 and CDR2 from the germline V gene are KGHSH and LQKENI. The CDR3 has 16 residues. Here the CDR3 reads CASSPLTGVVKETQYF.